This T cell receptor beta chain is drawn from a study of multiple sclerosis patients with progressive multifocal leukoencephalopathy. Time point given: before natalizumab initiation. The T0 samples predate the first natalizumab infusion. The germline V and J ends were trimmed by 1 base and 6 bases, with 10 bases remaining between them. The CDR3 runs to 14 residues. Per the germline V gene, CDR1 is SGDLS and CDR2 is YYNGEE. About this clone: What it binds is not known.

Synthetic inline TR CDR3 controls covering all V-J pairings were spiked into each PCR. Produced via immunoSEQ multiplex PCR; TCRdb's table is partial and in-frame only. Of 25,000 to 30,000 clones in the sample, 70% to 90% were seen once. Study-level findings and limits: Expanded clones at PML onset predated and persisted through natalizumab therapy. Lower normalized Shannon entropy suggested reduced TRB diversity in most PML patients.

The origin of this receptor is a human donor with multiple sclerosis. V and J are TRBV9 and TRBJ2-2; D perhaps matches TRBD1 (6 bases). Sample: PBMCs. The CDR3 reads CASSVIQGAGELFF. The DNA of the CDR3 is TGTGCCAGCAGCGTAATACAGGGTGCCGGGGAGCTGTTTTTT.